These T cell receptor beta chains were read from a single sample in a study of glioma-infiltrating T cells. TCRdb reprocessed the multiplex PCR reads with MiXCR, giving one entry per CDR3 protein. The table records around 170,000 distinct CDR3 sequences, over 40% of them present only once. The specimen was glioma tissue, nonneoplastic brain tissue, or PBMCs (not recorded which). The source is a human donor with low-grade glioma or glioblastoma, undergoing nonglioma brain surgery, or in good health (not recorded which). Each CDR3 is given without its conserved first and last residue. Each record gives: V gene, J gene, CDR3 protein.

TRBV7-9	TRBJ2-1	ASSPPISDSLTF
TRBV6-2/TRBV6-3	TRBJ2-1	VSSYQGLDINEQF
TRBV7-2	TRBJ2-3	ASSLYKRNTDTQY
TRBV18	TRBJ1-2	ASSGEQHAGYT
TRBV4-1	TRBJ1-2	ASSQEGTTGVQGYT
TRBV7-8	TRBJ2-1	ASRGYNEQF
TRBV6-9	TRBJ2-1	ASSSWGVYEQF
TRBV6-1	TRBJ2-1	ASSALGAHWSSYNEQF
TRBV6-1	TRBJ1-5	ATFSGTRNHPQH
TRBV15	TRBJ2-5	ATSRDSEETQY
TRBV2	TRBJ2-3	ASRDRLHTDTQY
TRBV5-1	TRBJ2-1	ASSLGGSGSAGKQF
TRBV11-2	TRBJ1-2	ASSLTFIRGDGYT
TRBV2	TRBJ2-5	ASSAIRIAGELETQY
TRBV6-4	TRBJ2-3	ASSRDPTGADTQY
TRBV4-2	TRBJ1-1	ASQAEGHGNTEAF
TRBV4-1	TRBJ2-1	ASSQPDSPNEQF
TRBV3-1	TRBJ2-7	ASSYKPLSGKTYEQY
TRBV12-3/TRBV12-4	TRBJ2-1	ASSLVRQDNEKF
TRBV6-1	TRBJ2-7	ASSLSGTYEQY
TRBV9	TRBJ1-1	ASSEDRGTNTKAF
TRBV19	TRBJ1-1	ASILKQWLTEAF
TRBV20-1	TRBJ1-1	SATQGTMNTEAF
TRBV7-2	TRBJ2-1	ASSAPGREQL
TRBV20-1	TRBJ2-3	SARLRQKITDTQY
TRBV10-3	TRBJ1-5	AIGTGGYQPQH
TRBV28	TRBJ2-3	ASSKTGGPI
TRBV28	TRBJ1-2	ASSLRAQYYGYT
TRBV2	TRBJ2-7	ASSAGTEYEQY
TRBV19	TRBJ2-1	ASLSFPYNEQF
TRBV27	TRBJ1-1	ASSFAQNTEAF
TRBV5-5	TRBJ2-5	ASTYSGRGETQY
TRBV6-1	TRBJ1-5	ASSDRVQPQH
TRBV20-1	TRBJ1-5	SAPGSKPQH
TRBV6-1	TRBJ1-1	ASRLRGGGTEAF
TRBV20-1	TRBJ2-5	GATIQENQY
TRBV28	TRBJ2-3	ASSSLLAEAGTDTQY
TRBV28	TRBJ2-5	ASSTPLARVAY
TRBV27	TRBJ1-2	ASSLSGAAGYT
TRBV7-2	TRBJ1-6	ASSLIGSPLH
TRBV6-1	TRBJ1-2	ASSRGTYGHT
TRBV7-2	TRBJ2-7	ARSLALQGEIYEQY
TRBV27	TRBJ1-1	ASSPYLSTEAF
TRBV3-1	TRBJ2-1	ASPRRDIDYNEKF
TRBV27	TRBJ2-5	ASSYTQGGGTQY
TRBV7-2	TRBJ2-7	ASSLPGQGDQQY
TRBV19	TRBJ2-1	ASSINREYNEQF
TRBV5-1	TRBJ2-6	ASSLLNPPGANVLT
TRBV7-9	TRBJ2-3	ASRALAGVDTQY
TRBV28	TRBJ2-3	ARRGTSGTYPGTQY
TRBV19	TRBJ2-7	ASSIGAGMDEQY
TRBV20-1	TRBJ1-3	SASSGENTIY
TRBV2	TRBJ2-5	ASSELLAGVETQY
TRBV29-1	TRBJ1-1	SVRKDVNTEAF
TRBV15	TRBJ1-2	ATSPRIFSE
TRBV6-6	TRBJ2-2	ASSYSKTTGELF
TRBV28	TRBJ2-3	ASSSGTGYTDTQY
TRBV27	TRBJ2-7	TSRGTWPYEQY
TRBV2	TRBJ1-3	ASSEARLGVFGGLSGNTIY
TRBV3-1	TRBJ2-1	ASSPRRVSNEQF